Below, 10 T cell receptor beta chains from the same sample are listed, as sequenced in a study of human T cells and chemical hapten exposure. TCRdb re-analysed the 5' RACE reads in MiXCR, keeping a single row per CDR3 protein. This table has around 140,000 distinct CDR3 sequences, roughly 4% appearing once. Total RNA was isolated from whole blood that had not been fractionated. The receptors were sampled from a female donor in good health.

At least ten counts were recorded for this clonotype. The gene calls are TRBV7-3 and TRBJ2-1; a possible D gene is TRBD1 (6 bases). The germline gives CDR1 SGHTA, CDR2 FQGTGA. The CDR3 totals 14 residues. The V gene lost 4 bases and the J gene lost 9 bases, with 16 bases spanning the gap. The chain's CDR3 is CASSSGVRGGEQFF. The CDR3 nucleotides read TGTGCCAGCAGCTCCGGGGTCAGGGGCGGTGAGCAGTTCTTC.

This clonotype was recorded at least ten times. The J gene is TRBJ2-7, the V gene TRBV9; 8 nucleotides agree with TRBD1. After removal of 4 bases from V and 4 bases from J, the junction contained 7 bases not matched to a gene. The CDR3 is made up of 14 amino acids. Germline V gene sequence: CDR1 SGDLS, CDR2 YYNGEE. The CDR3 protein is CASSSRDRHYEQYF. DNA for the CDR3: TGTGCCAGCAGCTCACGGGACAGGCATTACGAGCAGTACTTC. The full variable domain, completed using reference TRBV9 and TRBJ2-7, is DSGVTQTPKHLITATGQRVTLRCSPRSGDLSVYWYQQSLDQGLQFLIQYYNGEERAKGNILERFSAQQFPDLHSELNLSSLELGDSALYFCASSSRDRHYEQYFGPGTRLTVT.

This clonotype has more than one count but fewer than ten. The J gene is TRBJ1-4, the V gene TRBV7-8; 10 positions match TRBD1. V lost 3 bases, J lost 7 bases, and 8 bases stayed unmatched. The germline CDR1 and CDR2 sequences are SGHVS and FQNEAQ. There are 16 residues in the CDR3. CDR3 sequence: CASSLRQGAQGEKLFF. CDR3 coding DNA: TGTGCCAGCAGCTTGAGACAGGGGGCGCAAGGTGAAAAACTGTTTTTT.

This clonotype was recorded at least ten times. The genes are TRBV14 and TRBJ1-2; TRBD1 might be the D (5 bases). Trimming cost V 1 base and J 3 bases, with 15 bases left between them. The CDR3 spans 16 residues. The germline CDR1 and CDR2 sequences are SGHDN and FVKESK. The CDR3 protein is CASSQGTGRVHYGYTF. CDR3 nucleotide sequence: TGTGCCAGCAGCCAAGGAACGGGCAGGGTGCACTATGGCTACACCTTC.

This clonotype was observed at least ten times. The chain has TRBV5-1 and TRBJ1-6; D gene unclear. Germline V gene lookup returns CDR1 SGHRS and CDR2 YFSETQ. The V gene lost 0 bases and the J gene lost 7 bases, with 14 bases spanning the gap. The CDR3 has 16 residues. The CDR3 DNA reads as TGCGCCAGCAGCTTGGTAGGACCTCTGGGCAATTCACCCCTCCACTTT. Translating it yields CASSLVGPLGNSPLHF.

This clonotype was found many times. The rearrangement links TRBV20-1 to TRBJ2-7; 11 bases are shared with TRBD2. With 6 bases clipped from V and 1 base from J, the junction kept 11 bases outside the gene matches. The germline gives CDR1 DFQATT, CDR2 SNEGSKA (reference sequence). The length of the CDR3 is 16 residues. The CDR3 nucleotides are TGCAGTGCAAGCGATCGTAGCGGGGGGGGTTCCTACGAGCAGTACTTC. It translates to CSASDRSGGGSYEQYF.

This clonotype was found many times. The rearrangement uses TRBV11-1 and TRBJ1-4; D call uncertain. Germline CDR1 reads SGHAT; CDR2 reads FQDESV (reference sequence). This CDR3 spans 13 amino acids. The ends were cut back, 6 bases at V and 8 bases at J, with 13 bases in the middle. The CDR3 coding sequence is TGTGCCAGCAGGCGAGGGTCGGAGGAAAAACTGTTTTTT. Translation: CASRRGSEEKLFF.

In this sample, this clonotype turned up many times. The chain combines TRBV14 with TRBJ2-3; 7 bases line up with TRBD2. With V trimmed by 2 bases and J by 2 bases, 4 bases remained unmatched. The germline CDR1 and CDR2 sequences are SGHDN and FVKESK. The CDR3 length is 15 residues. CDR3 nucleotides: TGTGCCAGCAGCCAACGGAGCGGGGTCACAGATACGCAGTATTTT. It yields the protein CASSQRSGVTDTQYF.

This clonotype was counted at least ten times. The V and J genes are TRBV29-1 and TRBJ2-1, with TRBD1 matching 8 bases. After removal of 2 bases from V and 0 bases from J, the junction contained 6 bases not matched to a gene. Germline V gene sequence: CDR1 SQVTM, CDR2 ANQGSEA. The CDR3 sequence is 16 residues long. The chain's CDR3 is CSVETGGYISYNEQFF. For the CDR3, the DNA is TGCAGCGTTGAAACAGGGGGGTATATCTCCTACAATGAGCAGTTCTTC.

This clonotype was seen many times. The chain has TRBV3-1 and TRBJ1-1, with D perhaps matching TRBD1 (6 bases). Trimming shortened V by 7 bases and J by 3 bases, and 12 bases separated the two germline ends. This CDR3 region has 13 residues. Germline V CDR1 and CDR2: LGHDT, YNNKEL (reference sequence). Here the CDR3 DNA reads TGTGCCAGCAACGAAAACAGGGACACTGAAGCTTTCTTT. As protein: CASNENRDTEAFF.